This T cell receptor beta chain was identified in a study of blood T cell repertoires in COVID-19. Study context: The United States, Italy and Spain supplied acute and convalescent COVID-19 samples.

Original processing notes: Amplification of reference gene primers was used by the study to estimate nucleated cell counts. Assay: immunoSEQ multiplex PCR; the TCRdb copy retains only in-frame clones and omits some. Clonal size and the V and J genes are those of that table, whereas D and trimming came from the DNA. This table has 150,000 or so clones, about 86% appearing once. The TCR was taken from a woman aged 55 to 70 with acute or convalescent COVID-19. Material for sequencing was peripheral blood.

CDR3 residues: CASSQDYAGGSPLHF. The DNA of the CDR3 is TGCGCCAGCAGCCAAGATTACGCGGGGGGCTCACCCCTCCACTTT. This chain links TRBV4-1 with TRBJ1-6, with D perhaps matching TRBD1 (6 bases). Germline CDR1 reads MGHRA; CDR2 reads YSYEKL. The CDR3 consists of 15 residues. Trimming removed 0 bases at V and 10 bases at J, with 13 bases between.